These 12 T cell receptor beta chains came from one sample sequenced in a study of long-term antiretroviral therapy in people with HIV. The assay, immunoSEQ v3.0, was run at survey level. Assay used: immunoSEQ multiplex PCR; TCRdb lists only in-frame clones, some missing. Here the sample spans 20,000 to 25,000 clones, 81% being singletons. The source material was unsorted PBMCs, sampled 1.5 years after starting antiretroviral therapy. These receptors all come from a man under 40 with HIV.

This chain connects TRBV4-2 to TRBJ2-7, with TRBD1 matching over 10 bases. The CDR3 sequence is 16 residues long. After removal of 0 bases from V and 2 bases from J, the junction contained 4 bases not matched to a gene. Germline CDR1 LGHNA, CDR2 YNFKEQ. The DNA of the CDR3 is TGTGCCAGCAGCCAAGAATTAGGGACAGGGGCCTACGAGCAGTACTTC. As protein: CASSQELGTGAYEQYF.

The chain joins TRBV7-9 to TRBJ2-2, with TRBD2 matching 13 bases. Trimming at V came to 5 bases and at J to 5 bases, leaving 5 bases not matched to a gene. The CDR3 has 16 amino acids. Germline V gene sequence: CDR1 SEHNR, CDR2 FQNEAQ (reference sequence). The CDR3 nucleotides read TGTGCCAGCAGCCCTAGACTAGCGGGAGGAACCGGGGAGCTGTTTTTT. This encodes CASSPRLAGGTGELFF.

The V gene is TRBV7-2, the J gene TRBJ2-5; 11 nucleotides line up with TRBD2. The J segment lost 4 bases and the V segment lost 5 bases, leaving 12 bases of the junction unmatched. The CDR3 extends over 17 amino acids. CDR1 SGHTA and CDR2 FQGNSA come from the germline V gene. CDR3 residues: CASSPSWTSGLRETQYF. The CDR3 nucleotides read TGTGCCAGCAGCCCCTCCTGGACTAGCGGGCTCAGAGAGACCCAGTACTTC.

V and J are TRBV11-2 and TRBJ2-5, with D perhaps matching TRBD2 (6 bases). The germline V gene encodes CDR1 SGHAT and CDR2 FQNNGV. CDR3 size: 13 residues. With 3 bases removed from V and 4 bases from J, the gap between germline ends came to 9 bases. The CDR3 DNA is TGTGCCAGCAGCTTTGGAGCGGGAGAGACCCAGTACTTC. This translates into CASSFGAGETQYF. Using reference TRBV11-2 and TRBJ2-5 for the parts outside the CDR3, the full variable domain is EAGVAQSPRYKIIEKRQSVAFWCNPISGHATLYWYQQILGQGPKLLIQFQNNGVVDDSQLPKDRFSAERLKGVDSTLKIQPAKLEDSAVYLCASSFGAGETQYFGPGTRLLVL.

Here the CDR3 reads CASSVAGSAEAFF. The CDR3 nucleotides are TGTGCCAGCAGCGTAGCAGGCTCAGCTGAAGCTTTCTTT. V is TRBV9 and J is TRBJ1-1, with D unresolved. Germline CDR1 and CDR2: SGDLS and YYNGEE. V lost 0 bases and J 6 bases, leaving 9 bases between the germline ends. The CDR3 is made up of 13 amino acids. The whole variable domain, filled in from reference TRBV9 and TRBJ1-1, reads DSGVTQTPKHLITATGQRVTLRCSPRSGDLSVYWYQQSLDQGLQFLIQYYNGEERAKGNILERFSAQQFPDLHSELNLSSLELGDSALYFCASSVAGSAEAFFGQGTRLTVV.

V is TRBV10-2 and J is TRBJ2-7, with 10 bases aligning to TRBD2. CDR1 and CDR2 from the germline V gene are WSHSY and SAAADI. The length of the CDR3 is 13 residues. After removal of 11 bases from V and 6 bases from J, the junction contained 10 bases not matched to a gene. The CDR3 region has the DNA TGCGCCTTAAAGGGAGCGGGAGGGCGCGAGCAGTACTTC. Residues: CALKGAGGREQYF.

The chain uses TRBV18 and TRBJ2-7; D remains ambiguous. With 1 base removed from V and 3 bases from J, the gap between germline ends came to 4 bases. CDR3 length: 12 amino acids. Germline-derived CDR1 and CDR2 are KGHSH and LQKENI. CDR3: CASSPQSYEQYF. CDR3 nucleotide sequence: TGTGCCAGCTCACCACAGAGCTACGAGCAGTACTTC.

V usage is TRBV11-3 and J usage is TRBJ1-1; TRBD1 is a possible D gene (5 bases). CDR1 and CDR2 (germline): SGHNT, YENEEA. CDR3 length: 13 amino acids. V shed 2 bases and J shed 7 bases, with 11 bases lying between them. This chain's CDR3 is CASSLQGEGEAFF. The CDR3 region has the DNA TGTGCCAGCAGCTTACAGGGAGAAGGTGAAGCTTTCTTT.

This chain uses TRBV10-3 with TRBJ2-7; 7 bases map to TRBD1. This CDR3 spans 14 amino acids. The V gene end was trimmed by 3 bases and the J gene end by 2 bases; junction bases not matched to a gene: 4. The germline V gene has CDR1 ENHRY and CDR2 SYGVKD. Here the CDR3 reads CAISDPDRAYEQYF. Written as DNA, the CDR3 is TGTGCCATCAGTGACCCTGACAGGGCCTACGAGCAGTACTTC.

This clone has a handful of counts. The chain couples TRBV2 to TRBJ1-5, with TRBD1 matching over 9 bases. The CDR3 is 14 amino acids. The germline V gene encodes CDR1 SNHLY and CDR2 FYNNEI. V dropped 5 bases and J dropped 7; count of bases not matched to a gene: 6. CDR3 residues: CASSQQGAEQPQHF. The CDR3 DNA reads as TGTGCCAGCAGTCAACAGGGGGCAGAGCAGCCCCAGCATTTT.

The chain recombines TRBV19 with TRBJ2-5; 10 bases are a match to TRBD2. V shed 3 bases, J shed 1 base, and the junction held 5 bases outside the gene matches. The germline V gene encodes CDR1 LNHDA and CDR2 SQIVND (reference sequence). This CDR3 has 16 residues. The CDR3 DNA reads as TGTGCCAGTAGTATTGCGACTAGCGGGCCCCAAGAGACCCAGTACTTC. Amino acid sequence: CASSIATSGPQETQYF.

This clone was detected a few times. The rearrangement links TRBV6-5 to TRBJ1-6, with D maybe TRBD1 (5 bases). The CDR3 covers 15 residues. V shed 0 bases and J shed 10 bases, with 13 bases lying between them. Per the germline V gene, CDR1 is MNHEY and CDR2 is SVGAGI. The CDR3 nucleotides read TGTGCCAGCAGTTACTCAACAGGCTTTACATCACCCCTCCACTTT. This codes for CASSYSTGFTSPLHF.